Detailed here is one TCR beta chain. The antigen is not known. Isolation per sample recovered at least 6 million PBMCs. Extracted total RNA amounted to at least 5 micrograms for each sample. Trimming took off 7 bases at V and 5 bases at J, with 20 bases between the two ends. The CDR3 length is 15 residues. Germline CDR1 is SGHTA and CDR2 is FQGTGA. It was with a sample-barcoded 5' primer and a J-beta primer mix that a second PCR of about 6 to 12 cycles was run. Using its own MiXCR run on the 5' RACE reads, TCRdb lists one record per CDR3 protein. The profile covers hundreds of thousands of distinct CDR3 sequences, with about 36% appearing a single time and around 13% taken by the ten largest. This sample was taken from a study of blood T cells in healthy people across ages. Study conclusions and caveats: Per million T cells, TCR beta diversity dropped about linearly as age rose. Unsorted PBMCs prevented conclusive naive versus antigen-experienced comparison.

Sequenced sample: blood. This TCR was recovered from a man younger than 35 in good health. The rearrangement uses TRBV7-3 and TRBJ1-1; possible D gene TRBD1, 6 bases. CDR3 DNA: TGTGCCAGCACCATGAATGGGGGGCTGGGGACTGAAGCTTTCTTT. Translating it yields CASTMNGGLGTEAFF.